One and the same sample provided the 17 T cell receptor beta chains below, sequenced in a study of shared clonotypes between healthy human individuals. TCRdb's table, derived via immunoSEQ multiplex PCR, lists solely in-frame clones and lacks some. The sample lists roughly 1 million clones; under 80% were seen once. Sequencing was performed on memory CD4+ T cells sorted from blood. The subset denotes: CD45RA-negative fraction. The origin of the receptors is a man younger than 30 in good health.

The rearrangement links TRBV5-6 to TRBJ2-7; TRBD1 agrees at 9 bases. Germline CDR1 SGHDT, CDR2 YYEEEE. There are 15 residues in the CDR3. The V gene end was trimmed by 2 bases and the J gene end by 6 bases; junction bases not matched to a gene: 9. The chain's CDR3 is CASSFKGQGGSEQYF. The CDR3 DNA follows: TGTGCCAGCAGCTTCAAGGGACAGGGTGGCTCCGAGCAGTACTTC.

The chain has TRBV13 and TRBJ2-7; either TRBD1 or TRBD2 may fit D (5 bases each). Germline CDR1 and CDR2: PRHDT and FYEKMQ (reference sequence). Deletions cut 5 bases from V and 2 bases from J, with 28 bases between. The CDR3 is 19 residues long. This chain's CDR3 is CASSQGDRWGARTTYEQYF. The CDR3 DNA reads TGTGCCAGCAGCCAAGGGGACCGGTGGGGCGCGAGAACTACCTACGAGCAGTACTTC.

The chain combines TRBV6-5 with TRBJ2-3, with D unresolved. CDR1 is MNHEY and CDR2 is SVGAGI in the germline V gene. V was pared by 5 bases and J by 12 bases, with 12 bases between. This CDR3 region has 11 residues. CDR3 region: CASSDLVPQYF. CDR3 DNA: TGTGCCAGCAGTGATCTAGTCCCCCAGTATTTT.

V is TRBV5-4 and J is TRBJ1-2; TRBD1 is a possible D gene (5 bases). Trimming cost V 7 bases and J 7 bases, with 11 bases left between them. The germline CDR1 and CDR2 sequences are SGHNT and YYREEE (reference sequence). This CDR3 is built from 11 residues. The DNA for the CDR3 is TGTGCCAGCCATACACAGGTTGGCTACACCTTC. Translated: CASHTQVGYTF.

The rearrangement uses TRBV6-6 and TRBJ1-1; D is unresolved. Germline CDR1 MNHNY, CDR2 SVGAGI (reference sequence). V lost 4 bases and J lost 1, with 10 bases in between. The length of the CDR3 is 14 residues. CDR3 in amino acids: CASSWSTQNTEAFF. The DNA of the CDR3 is TGTGCCAGCAGTTGGAGCACCCAGAACACTGAAGCTTTCTTT.

The chain has TRBV5-8 and TRBJ2-1, with D possibly matching TRBD2 (5 bases). V shed 6 bases and J shed 9 bases, with 22 bases lying between them. Germline-derived CDR1 and CDR2 are SGHTS and YDEGEE. The CDR3 covers 15 residues. This CDR3 reads CASTGGSRGFVEQFF. The CDR3, as DNA: TGTGCCAGCACCGGTGGTTCCAGAGGGTTCGTTGAGCAGTTCTTC.

This chain links TRBV7-8 with TRBJ2-7; TRBD2 agrees at 13 bases. V lost 5 bases, J lost 6 bases, and 7 bases stayed unmatched. In germline, CDR1 is SGHVS, CDR2 FQNEAQ. This CDR3 comprises 15 residues. CDR3 sequence (DNA): TGTGCCAGCAGCCTACAGACTAGCGGGGGGCCCGAGCAGTACTTC. It codes for CASSLQTSGGPEQYF. Together with reference TRBV7-8 and TRBJ2-7, the CDR3 gives the full variable domain: GAGVSQSPRYKVAKRGQDVALRCDPISGHVSLFWYQQALGQGPEFLTYFQNEAQLDKSGLPSDRFFAERPEGSVSTLKIQRTQQEDSAVYLCASSLQTSGGPEQYFGPGTRLTVT.

This clone was counted between two and nine times. In nucleotides, the CDR3 is TGTGCCAGCAGGGGGGGCACAAAGAACACTGAAGCTTTCTTT. It codes for CASRGGTKNTEAFF. V usage is TRBV6-5 and J usage is TRBJ1-1; a possible D gene is TRBD1 (6 bases). This CDR3 is built from 14 residues. Trimming removed 6 bases at V and 1 base at J, with 12 bases between. The germline V gene encodes CDR1 MNHEY and CDR2 SVGAGI.

The chain has TRBV7-9 and TRBJ1-3; the D gene is possibly TRBD1 (6 bases). V was pared by 4 bases and J by 0 bases, with 10 bases between. This CDR3 is 15 amino acids long. Germline-derived CDR1 and CDR2 are SEHNR and FQNEAQ (reference sequence). The CDR3 spells CASSSRDNSGNTIYF. The DNA for the CDR3 is TGTGCCAGCAGCTCTCGGGACAACTCTGGAAACACCATATATTTT.

Concerning this clone itself: Given a much more abundant clone one base away, this may be a read error. Other DNA variants within this sample encode the same CDR3. The genes are TRBV5-1 and TRBJ2-5; D gene unclear. V dropped 0 bases and J dropped 5 bases, with 8 bases sitting between them. The CDR3 loop spans 13 amino acids. The germline V gene has CDR1 SGHRS and CDR2 YFSETQ. Written as DNA, the CDR3 is TGCGCCAGCAGCTTGGCCCTGGGGGAGACCCAGTACTTC. Residues: CASSLALGETQYF.

The chain links TRBV5-8 to TRBJ2-6; no clear D. Germline values: CDR1 SGHTS, CDR2 YDEGEE. The CDR3 extends over 15 amino acids. The ends were cut back, 4 bases at V and 0 bases at J, with 8 bases in the middle. The CDR3 coding sequence is TGTGCCAGCAGCCTTCGATACTCTGGGGCCAACGTCCTGACTTTC. Protein: CASSLRYSGANVLTF. Using reference TRBV5-8 and TRBJ2-6 for the parts outside the CDR3, the full variable domain is EAGVTQSPTHLIKTRGQQATLRCSPISGHTSVYWYQQALGLGLQFLLWYDEGEERNRGNFPPRFSGRQFPNYSSELNVNALELEDSALYLCASSLRYSGANVLTFGAGSRLTVL.

The rearrangement uses TRBV19 and TRBJ2-5; D is undetermined. The germline V gene encodes CDR1 LNHDA and CDR2 SQIVND (reference sequence). V shed 3 bases and J shed 2 bases, with 13 bases lying between them. The CDR3 has 15 amino acids. CDR3 residues: CASSIGSHTQETQYF. The CDR3, as DNA: TGTGCCAGTAGTATCGGTTCACACACTCAAGAGACCCAGTACTTC.

This chain connects TRBV19 to TRBJ1-5; the match to TRBD1 covers 7 bases. The V and J ends lost 3 bases and 3 bases, in that order; junction bases with no gene match: 11. The germline V gene encodes CDR1 LNHDA and CDR2 SQIVND (reference sequence). The CDR3 runs to 17 residues. The chain's CDR3 is CASSIPFHRGFNQPQHF. CDR3 sequence (DNA): TGTGCCAGTAGTATCCCTTTCCACAGGGGCTTCAATCAGCCCCAGCATTTT.

This rearrangement joins TRBV2 to TRBJ2-5, with a possible D match to TRBD2 (5 bases). The V gene's germline CDR1 is SNHLY and CDR2 FYNNEI. V was clipped by 2 bases and J by 7 bases, with 11 bases between them. This CDR3 has 13 amino acids. CDR3 DNA sequence: TGTGCCAGCAGTGAACGGCTAGCCGGGACCCAGTACTTC. Its translation is CASSERLAGTQYF.

The chain links TRBV7-9 to TRBJ2-1, with 10 bases identical to TRBD2. The CDR3 contains 15 residues. V lost 3 bases, J lost 8 bases, and 7 bases stayed unmatched. CDR1 and CDR2 from the germline V gene are SEHNR and FQNEAQ (reference sequence). CDR3 nucleotides: TGTGCCAGCAGCTTTGCTAGCGGGAGAGAGGATGAGCAGTTCTTC. This encodes CASSFASGREDEQFF.

The V call is TRBV10-3, the J call TRBJ2-3, with D perhaps matching TRBD2 (5 bases). Trimming removed 7 bases at V and 4 bases at J, with 12 bases between. Looked up from germline, CDR1 is ENHRY and CDR2 is SYGVKD. There are 13 residues in the CDR3. The CDR3 spells CAITGSGADTQYF. In DNA, the CDR3 is TGTGCCATCACCGGTTCCGGGGCAGATACGCAGTATTTT.

The chain recombines TRBV18 with TRBJ2-7, with a weak D call TRBD1 (6 bases). The germline CDR1 and CDR2 sequences are KGHSH and LQKENI. This CDR3 has 12 residues. Deletions cut 4 bases from V and 3 bases from J, with 7 bases between. CDR3 nucleotides: TGTGCCAGCTCACGGGACATCTACGAGCAGTACTTC. It specifies CASSRDIYEQYF.